Following are 4 T cell receptor beta chains from one sample sequenced in a study of blood T cell repertoires in COVID-19. TCRdb keeps only in-frame clones here, not all; method: immunoSEQ multiplex PCR. The sample records 85,000 to 95,000 clones, about 82% being singletons. Sequenced sample: peripheral blood. The receptors here all came from a human donor in a cohort sampled during active COVID-19.

The chain uses TRBV30 and TRBJ1-3; TRBD1 might be the D (5 bases). In germline, CDR1 is GTSNPN, CDR2 SVGIG (reference sequence). There are 10 residues in the CDR3. V lost 8 bases and J 4 bases, leaving 6 bases between the germline ends. The CDR3 nucleotides read TGTGCCCAGGGCGGAAACACCATATATTTT. Its protein product is CAQGGNTIYF.

Only one count was recorded for this clone. The CDR3 loop reads CASSSLAGVSNEQYF. The CDR3 bases are TGTGCCAGCAGTTCCCTGGCGGGAGTATCCAACGAGCAGTACTTC. V and J are TRBV11-2 and TRBJ2-7; 7 bases agree with TRBD2. V lost 6 bases to trimming and J lost 5 bases; unmatched junction nucleotides: 13. The germline V gene encodes CDR1 SGHAT and CDR2 FQNNGV. This CDR3 comprises 15 residues.

A few counts support this clone. The J gene is TRBJ1-5, the V gene TRBV6-7, with TRBD1 matching over 7 bases. TRBV6-7 falls under the ORF class, with uncertain function. This CDR3 has 14 amino acids. With 9 bases clipped from V and 3 bases from J, the junction kept 8 bases outside the gene matches. DNA for the CDR3: TGTGCCAGTAATACAGGGGTTCCCAATCAGCCCCAGCATTTT. This encodes CASNTGVPNQPQHF.

The rearrangement joins TRBV6-5 to TRBJ1-3, with no clear D. The CDR3 spans 15 residues. Trimming pared 6 bases from V and 1 base from J, leaving 13 bases between. Germline V gene sequence: CDR1 MNHEY, CDR2 SVGAGI. CDR3 DNA: TGTGCCAGCAGCAGGTCCATCCATTCTGGAAACACCATATATTTT. Translation gives CASSRSIHSGNTIYF.